This entry lists 16 T cell receptor beta chains sequenced from one sample in a study of cytomegalovirus exposure and HLA in healthy donors (dated 2017 in TCRdb). Receptor amplification or capture employed the immunoSEQ multiplex PCR assay. For the multiplex PCR, a mixture combining 60 forward primers for TCR Vbeta segments and 13 reverse primers for TCR Jbeta segments was used. The clones in this table, taken by TCRdb from immuneACCESS, are in-frame only. Not every clone is retained; where verified, under half of the shortfall comes from an unresolved V gene, and the cause of the rest is unknown. The sample table lists about 240,000 clones, about 86% of them with a count of one. Clones ranked in the top ten supply about 8% of the sample. Sequenced: PBMCs. These receptor sequences come from a woman in her sixties in good health and CMV-seropositive.

The chain employs TRBV11-2 and TRBJ1-1, with D unclear. The V gene's germline CDR1 is SGHAT and CDR2 FQNNGV. CDR3 length equals 13 residues. Trimming removed 3 bases from V and 2 bases from J, with 7 bases in between. CDR3 DNA sequence: TGTGCCAGCAGCTTTAAGAGCAACACTGAAGCTTTCTTT. Residues: CASSFKSNTEAFF.

This chain links TRBV10-3 with TRBJ2-7; maybe TRBD2 (6 bases). The CDR3 consists of 16 residues. Deletions cut 7 bases from V and 0 bases from J, with 19 bases between. CDR1 and CDR2 (germline): ENHRY, SYGVKD. CDR3 bases: TGTGCCATCACCGGCACCCGGGACGGGAGCTCCTACGAGCAGTACTTC. This translates into CAITGTRDGSSYEQYF.

The chain employs TRBV5-5 and TRBJ1-2; D ambiguous. From germline, CDR1 is SGHKS and CDR2 YYEKEE (reference sequence). The CDR3 covers 12 residues. The ends were cut back, 0 bases at V and 8 bases at J, with 8 bases in the middle. CDR3: CASSLGIQGYTF. CDR3 bases: TGTGCCAGCAGCTTGGGAATACAAGGCTACACCTTC.

On this clone itself: The same CDR3 also results from other DNA sequences found in this sample. The chain couples TRBV28 to TRBJ2-2; no definite D call. Germline V CDR1 and CDR2: MDHEN, SYDVKM. The germline V and J ends were trimmed by 6 bases and 2 bases, with 4 bases remaining between them. This CDR3 region has 12 residues. In DNA, the CDR3 is TGTGCCAGCAGCCTCAACACCGGGGAGCTGTTTTTT. Translated, it gives CASSLNTGELFF. The full variable domain, completed using reference TRBV28 and TRBJ2-2, is DVKVTQSSRYLVKRTGEKVFLECVQDMDHENMFWYRQDPGLGLRLIYFSYDVKMKEKGDIPEGYSVSREKKERFSLILESASTNQTSMYLCASSLNTGELFFGEGSRLTVL.

In DNA form, the CDR3 reads TGTGCCAGCACCCAAGTCCGGGGGGCAGGCACAGATACGCAGTATTTT. Residues: CASTQVRGAGTDTQYF. This chain uses TRBV27 with TRBJ2-3; D perhaps matches TRBD2 (7 bases). The V end lost 7 bases, the J end lost 1 base, and 18 bases lay between the germline ends. In germline, CDR1 is MNHEY, CDR2 SMNVEV (reference sequence). The CDR3 runs 16 residues.

V usage is TRBV4-1 and J usage is TRBJ1-1; tentatively, D is TRBD1 (5 bases). CDR3 length equals 16 residues. V lost 1 base and J lost 1, with 13 bases in between. Germline CDR1 and CDR2: MGHRA and YSYEKL. CDR3 nucleotide sequence: TGCGCCAGCAGCCAAGGGGGGGGAACACCGAACACTGAAGCTTTCTTT. As protein: CASSQGGGTPNTEAFF.

The J gene is TRBJ1-2, the V gene TRBV19; D is perhaps TRBD1 (6 bases). The CDR3 contains 11 residues. The V end was cut by 9 bases, the J end by 6 bases, with 11 bases between. CDR1 and CDR2 (germline): LNHDA, SQIVND (reference sequence). Here the CDR3 reads CASANRDGYTF. CDR3 bases: TGTGCCAGCGCGAACAGGGATGGCTACACCTTC.

This chain joins TRBV19 and TRBJ2-3; 10 bases agree with TRBD2. This CDR3 is built from 15 residues. The V and J ends lost 6 bases and 1 base, in that order; junction bases with no gene match: 4. The V gene's germline CDR1 is LNHDA and CDR2 SQIVND (reference sequence). The CDR3 DNA sequence: TGTGCCAGTAGATTGGGGACTAGCGGCACAGATACGCAGTATTTT. This encodes CASRLGTSGTDTQYF. Full variable domain (rest looked up from reference TRBV19 and TRBJ2-3): DGGITQSPKYLFRKEGQNVTLSCEQNLNHDAMYWYRQDPGQGLRLIYYSQIVNDFQKGDIAEGYSVSREKKESFPLTVTSAQKNPTAFYLCASRLGTSGTDTQYFGPGTRLTVL.

This clone was observed a single time. This chain uses TRBV5-1 with TRBJ1-2; a possible D gene is TRBD1 (5 bases). CDR3 length: 16 amino acids. Trimming took off 3 bases at V and 3 bases at J, with 18 bases between the two ends. Germline CDR1 SGHRS, CDR2 YFSETQ. CDR3 sequence reads: CASSSPLGAGDYGYTF. The CDR3 coding sequence is TGCGCCAGCAGCTCCCCCCTTGGTGCGGGGGACTATGGCTACACCTTC.

This chain links TRBV19 with TRBJ1-3; D call uncertain. CDR1 is LNHDA and CDR2 is SQIVND in the germline V gene (reference sequence). The length of the CDR3 is 17 residues. V was clipped by 1 base and J by 1 base, with 14 bases between them. The DNA of the CDR3 is TGTGCCAGTAGTATAGGAGGGCTACCCTTTTCTGGAAACACCATATATTTT. Encoded protein: CASSIGGLPFSGNTIYF.

The rearrangement uses TRBV19 and TRBJ1-5; 9 bases line up with TRBD1. The germline gives CDR1 LNHDA, CDR2 SQIVND (reference sequence). CDR3 length: 12 amino acids. V trimming: 7 bases; J trimming: 6 bases; junction bases outside the gene matches: 1. The CDR3 nucleotides read TGTGCCAGTAACAGGGGGCTTCAGCCCCAGCATTTT. This translates into CASNRGLQPQHF.

The CDR3 sequence is CASSLNGQGNQPQHF. The CDR3 DNA reads TGTGCCAGCAGCTTGAACGGACAGGGCAATCAGCCCCAGCATTTT. The rearrangement uses TRBV7-9 and TRBJ1-5; 7 nucleotides match TRBD1. The germline V gene has CDR1 SEHNR and CDR2 FQNEAQ (reference sequence). This CDR3 is built from 15 residues. V lost 3 bases, J lost 2 bases, and 4 bases stayed unmatched.

The chain is built from TRBV15 and TRBJ2-1; TRBD2 is a possible D gene (5 bases). Germline lookup yields CDR1 LNHNV and CDR2 YYDKDF (reference sequence). Trimming pared 3 bases from V and 5 bases from J, leaving 14 bases between. The CDR3 covers 15 residues. The CDR3 protein is CATSRVGLANNEQFF. Here the CDR3 DNA reads TGTGCCACCAGCAGGGTTGGGCTAGCTAACAATGAGCAGTTCTTC.

Comment on this clone: This specimen includes other DNA sequences encoding the same CDR3. J is TRBJ1-2 and V is TRBV19; TRBD1 matches at 7 bases. From germline, CDR1 is LNHDA and CDR2 SQIVND (reference sequence). The CDR3 loop spans 12 amino acids. The V gene end was trimmed by 5 bases and the J gene end by 9 bases; junction bases not matched to a gene: 6. CDR3 amino acids: CASSPRTGSYTF. The CDR3 nucleotides are TGTGCCAGTAGTCCAAGGACAGGCAGCTACACCTTC.

The V call is TRBV5-1, the J call TRBJ2-1, with 7 bases aligning to TRBD1. With 2 bases clipped from V and 7 bases from J, the junction kept 6 bases outside the gene matches. CDR1 is SGHRS and CDR2 is YFSETQ in the germline V gene. The CDR3 sequence is 14 residues long. CDR3 protein: CASSLQGMENEQFF. CDR3 nucleotides: TGCGCCAGCAGCTTACAGGGGATGGAGAATGAGCAGTTCTTC.

The rearrangement links TRBV29-1 to TRBJ1-1, with 7 bases that match TRBD1. Looked up from germline, CDR1 is SQVTM and CDR2 is ANQGSEA. This CDR3 spans 13 amino acids. Trimming cost V 6 bases and J 1 base; bases outside gene matches: 5. This CDR3 is CSVDTGENTEAFF. The DNA of the CDR3 is TGCAGCGTGGACACAGGGGAGAACACTGAAGCTTTCTTT.